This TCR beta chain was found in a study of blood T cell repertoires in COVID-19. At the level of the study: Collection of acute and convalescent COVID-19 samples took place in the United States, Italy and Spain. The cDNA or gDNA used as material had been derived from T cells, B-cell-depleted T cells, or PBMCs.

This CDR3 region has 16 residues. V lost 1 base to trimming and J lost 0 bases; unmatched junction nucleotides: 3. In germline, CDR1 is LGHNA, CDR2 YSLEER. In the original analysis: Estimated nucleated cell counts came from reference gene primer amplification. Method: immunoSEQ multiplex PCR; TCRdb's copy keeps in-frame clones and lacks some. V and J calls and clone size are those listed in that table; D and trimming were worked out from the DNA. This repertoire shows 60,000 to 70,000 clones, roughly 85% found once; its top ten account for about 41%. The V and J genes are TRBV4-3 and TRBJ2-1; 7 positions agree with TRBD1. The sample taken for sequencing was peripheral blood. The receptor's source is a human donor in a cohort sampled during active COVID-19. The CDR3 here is CASSQGDRDSYNEQFF. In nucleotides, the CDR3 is TGCGCCAGCAGCCAAGGAGACAGGGACTCCTACAATGAGCAGTTCTTC.